The next 8 T cell receptor beta chains were all read from a single sample in a study of patients and donors after allogeneic stem cell transplantation (dated by TCRdb to the early 2020s). The library was generated by RT-PCR. Reads for this sample came from a NextSeq 550. The public reads were quality trimmed at Q25 with fastp and then assembled into clones with MiXCR by TCRdb, keeping productive beta chains. CDR3 protein duplicates are merged, each entry listing the most common genes and DNA. The sample table lists more than 150,000 distinct CDR3 sequences, around two fifths of them with a count of one. The ten top clones hold approximately 32% of the sample. Material for sequencing was blood, either unsorted or a sorted T cell fraction (not recorded which). The receptors derive from a human donor who was either an allogeneic HSCT recipient or a stem cell or donor lymphocyte infusion donor (not recorded which). It is not recorded whose cells these are; they may come from a transplant donor.

This clonotype was found a few times. V is TRBV14 and J is TRBJ1-2; D gene uncertain. Trimming cost V 1 base and J 2 bases, with 8 bases left between them. CDR1 and CDR2 from the germline V gene are SGHDN and FVKESK. The CDR3 covers 14 residues. Here the CDR3 DNA reads TGTGCCAGCAGCCAAGTTCCAAGGAACTATGGCTACACCTTC. Its translation: CASSQVPRNYGYTF.

The chain is built from TRBV6-6 and TRBJ1-4, with D unclear. The CDR3 is made up of 19 amino acids. Between the trimmed V and J ends, which lost 7 bases and 5 bases, there was a span of 29 bases. CDR1 and CDR2 (germline): MNHNY, SVGAGI (reference sequence). The CDR3 DNA sequence: TGTGCCAGCACTAAATGGGCTTTGTTGGCCGACCATGAAAATGAAAAACTGTTTTTT. Protein product: CASTKWALLADHENEKLFF.

V and J are TRBV7-9 and TRBJ2-7; D might be TRBD2 (5 bases). This CDR3 has 16 residues. Deletions cut 6 bases from V and 0 bases from J, with 18 bases between. Germline CDR1 reads SEHNR; CDR2 reads FQNEAQ (reference sequence). As DNA, the CDR3 is TGTGCCAGCAGTTTCCCTCGTGGGAGTGACTCCTACGAGCAGTACTTC. Protein product: CASSFPRGSDSYEQYF.

This chain uses TRBV28 with TRBJ1-5, with a tentative D call TRBD1 (5 bases). From germline, CDR1 is MDHEN and CDR2 SYDVKM. Deletions cut 1 base from V and 2 bases from J, with 12 bases between. The CDR3 consists of 16 residues. CDR3 in amino acids: CASSLSVAGGNQPQHF. CDR3 bases: TGTGCCAGCAGTTTATCGGTGGCGGGGGGCAATCAGCCCCAGCATTTT.

The V and J genes are TRBV6-6 and TRBJ1-1, with D possibly TRBD1 on 5 matching bases. Germline lookup yields CDR1 MNHNY and CDR2 SVGAGI (reference sequence). Trimming took 1 base from V and 1 from J, leaving 13 bases between them. The CDR3 is 16 amino acids. The CDR3 bases are TGTGCCAGCAGTTACTTATGGGGGGATAAGAACACTGAAGCTTTCTTT. Translation: CASSYLWGDKNTEAFF.

This clonotype was picked up a small number of times. The chain has TRBV15 and TRBJ2-1; 8 bases are shared with TRBD2. Germline V CDR1 and CDR2: LNHNV, YYDKDF (reference sequence). CDR3 length: 15 amino acids. Germline trimming cut 1 base from V and 4 bases from J; bases unmatched to any gene: 3. The DNA of the CDR3 is TGTGCCACCAGCAGAGGACTAGCGATGTACAATGAGCAGTTCTTC. Translated, it gives CATSRGLAMYNEQFF.

The genes are TRBV12-3 or TRBV12-4 and TRBJ2-5; D may be TRBD2 (5 bases). The V end was cut by 5 bases, the J end by 1 base, with 20 bases between. The CDR3 consists of 17 residues. This chain's CDR3 is CASSGPSWASSQETQYF. For the CDR3, the DNA is TGTGCCAGCAGTGGACCCTCTTGGGCTAGCAGCCAAGAGACCCAGTACTTC.

The chain has TRBV15 and TRBJ1-2, with 10 bases aligning to TRBD1. Losses at the gene ends were 0 bases for V and 6 bases for J; bases not matched to a gene: 1. In germline, CDR1 is LNHNV, CDR2 YYDKDF (reference sequence). The CDR3 extends over 14 amino acids. The CDR3 spells CATSREGTGDGYTF. CDR3 nucleotides: TGTGCCACCAGCAGAGAAGGGACAGGGGATGGCTACACCTTC. The whole variable domain, filled in from reference TRBV15 and TRBJ1-2, reads DAMVIQNPRYQVTQFGKPVTLSCSQTLNHNVMYWYQQKSSQAPKLLFHYYDKDFNNEADTPDNFQSRRPNTSFCFLDIRSPGLGDTAMYLCATSREGTGDGYTFGSGTRLTVV.